The source of this T cell receptor (beta chain) is a study of shared clonotypes between healthy human individuals (dated by TCRdb to about 2020). Study-level background: The cohort comprised a couple of women and a few men aged 18 to 49 years. For each donor, CD4 naive and CD4 memory were each given three plates, CD8 naive was given two plates, and CD8 memory was given one plate. Blood TCR repertoires of five healthy adults were deeply sequenced to estimate repertoire size and the extent of clonotype sharing between individuals. To increase sequencing depth and limit assay-specific biases, different laboratories used diverse techniques to prepare libraries and sequence TCR repertoires. Per donor, leukapheresis produced somewhere between about 0.9 and 9.5 billion PBMCs.

CD8 naive samples were CD45RO-negative cells positively selected for CCR7, giving a CD45RA+CCR7+ population that excluded TemRA cells. The donors were healthy, HIV-negative adults with no recently reported acute infections or vaccinations. All donors were Caucasian adults living in Nashville, Tennessee, USA. After blood collection by leukapheresis, PBMCs were isolated using Ficoll-Histopaque density gradient centrifugation and then cryopreserved in the vapor phase of liquid nitrogen. Purity and quantity of every magnetically sorted T cell population were checked by analytical flow cytometry. Each sorted fraction had its genomic DNA isolated and then quantified by UV absorbance on a Nanodrop 2000c. Overall study results and their limits: Because the study included only a small number of donors, the genetic and exposure-history diversity represented was limited. Incomplete sequencing was indicated by rarefaction of sorted-subset datasets, despite the large sequencing depth. Based on pairwise subsampling, the degree of clonotype sharing among donors was expected to be affected by sequencing depth. Sampling was restricted to blood, and TCR repertoires in tissues likely differ from the TCR repertoires found in blood. Estimated clonotype richness was generally larger for naive than for memory subsets. Compared with non-shared clonotypes, the clonotypes found in all four sorted-subset donors had higher generation probabilities. Across a few donors, approximately 5% of naive CD4, around 3.5% of naive CD8, around 2.5% of memory CD4, and approximately 0.4% of memory CD8 clonotypes were shared.

As to this clone: The antigen this receptor binds is unknown. No base qualities exist here, and no much larger clone lies one base off it.

Using the deep immunoSEQ assay, TCR CDR3 regions were amplified from genomic DNA by multiplex PCR. Extracted genomic DNA from each cell subset was spread evenly across all wells of several immunoSEQ 96-well plates, with each plate serving as a replicate. Each replicate PCR for sorted subsets received about 0.2 ug genomic DNA, equal to about 30,000 T cell genomes. Purified libraries were quantified with a Qubit 3.0 fluorometer, sized on a Bioanalyzer 2100, and re-quantified with the KAPA Library Quantification kit. A separate single-read 150-cycle Illumina NextSeq 550 flow cell was used to sequence each immunoSEQ 96-well plate. Concerning the study's data processing: Because only junctional sequences without quality scores were contained in the immunoSEQ output, filtering matching that applied to full-length reads could not be performed. Sequences were annotated with PyIR, a Python wrapper for IgBLAST v1.9, and V/J genes and CDR3 were assigned using IMGT germline references. Reads were removed for weak V/J assignments (E-value above 1e-6), missing CDR3, stop codons, out-of-frame junctions, or ambiguous translated residues. V3J clonotypes were defined as sequences sharing the same inferred V gene, J gene, and CDR3 amino acid sequence. To compute the percentage overlap between repertoires, the number of shared unique clonotypes was divided by the size of the smaller repertoire. Richness of each repertoire was evaluated using RTK rarefaction, the Chao1 estimator, and Recon v2.1 estimates of unobserved clonotypes. OLGA was used to compute generation probabilities for all TCRbeta clonotypes that the gDNA method yielded from a handful of donors. The clones in this table, taken by TCRdb from immuneACCESS, are in-frame only. Not every clone is retained; where verified, under half of the shortfall comes from an unresolved V gene, and the cause of the rest is unknown. The V and J calls and clone size were taken over from that table, and D and trimming were inferred from the DNA. The sample table shows around 2,000,000 clones, and around 96% are seen once. Of the sample, 1.1% is held by the ten largest clones.

Trimming takes 4 bases from V and 0 bases from J, and the germline ends sit 13 bases apart. Including cysteine and phenylalanine, the CDR3 has 15 amino acids. CDR3 DNA is the only sequence kept; it has 45 bases, read in frame from the first base. The germline V gene (reference sequence) sets CDR1 to SGHKS and CDR2 to YYEKEE. The TCR was taken from a man between 18 and 29 years old in good health. The chain was built from TRBV5-5 and TRBJ1-1; TRBD1 is a possible D gene, resting on 5 matching bases. Material: naive CD8+ T cells sorted from blood. The cell subset or site label on this specimen signifies: CD45RA+CCR7+. The CDR3 is CASSPTGTMNTEAFF. The DNA sequence is as follows: TGTGCCAGCAGCCCGACGGGGACCATGAACACTGAAGCTTTCTTT.